The 10 T cell receptor beta chains below all came from one sample that was sequenced in a study of CD8 T cells in ankylosing spondylitis. TCRdb recomputed calls from the 5' RACE reads with MiXCR, one row per CDR3 protein. This repertoire shows 300,000 to 350,000 distinct CDR3 sequences, around 20% found once; its top ten account for 3.5%. The sample was blood, either unsorted or a sorted T cell fraction (not recorded which). Source of these receptors: a female donor with ankylosing spondylitis or in good health (not recorded which).

This clonotype was counted between two and nine times. V is TRBV29-1 and J is TRBJ1-1; D is unclear. The CDR3 has 14 residues. From germline, CDR1 is SQVTM and CDR2 ANQGSEA. Trimming cost V 4 bases and J 0 bases, with 12 bases left between them. CDR3 sequence: CSVAYGIMNTEAFF. CDR3 coding DNA: TGCAGCGTTGCGTACGGGATCATGAACACTGAAGCTTTCTTT.

This clonotype was counted a few times. A read error may account for a junction end that differs from germline. The gene calls are TRBV7-7 and TRBJ2-2; D gene ambiguous. Germline V CDR1 and CDR2: SSHAT, FNYEAQ (reference sequence). This CDR3 has 14 residues. As DNA, the CDR3 is TGTGCTAGCAGCTTCACAGTAAACACCGGGGAGCTGTTTTTT. Amino acid sequence: CASSFTVNTGELFF.

This clonotype was counted many times. The CDR3 coding sequence is TGTGCCAGCAGCCGAGGGACTAGCGGGAGTAATGAGCAGTTCTTC. Encoded protein: CASSRGTSGSNEQFF. The chain carries TRBV3-1 and TRBJ2-1, with TRBD2 matching 14 bases. The V gene end was trimmed by 4 bases and the J gene end by 7 bases; junction bases not matched to a gene: 3. CDR1 is LGHDT, CDR2 YNNKEL, per germline (reference sequence). The CDR3 runs to 15 residues.

The chain couples TRBV6-5 to TRBJ2-2; D remains ambiguous. Germline V gene lookup returns CDR1 MNHEY and CDR2 SVGAGI. The CDR3 spans 15 residues. The V and J ends lost 2 bases and 2 bases respectively, with 9 bases between them. CDR3 protein: CASSYTSLNTGELFF. CDR3 in DNA: TGTGCCAGCAGTTACACCTCACTTAACACCGGGGAGCTGTTTTTT.

The chain links TRBV14 to TRBJ1-1; possibly TRBD1 for D (6 bases). The CDR3 totals 15 residues. Trimming shortened V by 4 bases and J by 3 bases, and 15 bases separated the two germline ends. Germline CDR1 SGHDN, CDR2 FVKESK. CDR3 residues: CASSRLQGEDTEAFF. DNA for the CDR3: TGTGCCAGCAGCCGACTACAGGGTGAGGACACTGAAGCTTTCTTT. Filled out from reference TRBV14 and TRBJ1-1, the complete variable domain reads EAGVTQFPSHSVIEKGQTVTLRCDPISGHDNLYWYRRVMGKEIKFLLHFVKESKQDESGMPNNRFLAERTGGTYSTLKVQPAELEDSGVYFCASSRLQGEDTEAFFGQGTRLTVV.

The table lists this clonotype with many counts. The J gene is TRBJ1-2, the V gene TRBV4-3; no clear D. Per the germline V gene, CDR1 is LGHNA and CDR2 is YSLEER. Between the trimmed V and J ends, which lost 3 bases and 3 bases, there was a span of 11 bases. This CDR3 contains 14 residues. In nucleotides, the CDR3 is TGCGCCAGCAGCCACGGTGGGTCAGACTATGGCTACACCTTC. Protein sequence: CASSHGGSDYGYTF.

The V and J genes are TRBV5-6 and TRBJ2-5; D unclear. The ends were cut back, 2 bases at V and 1 base at J, with 15 bases in the middle. CDR1 and CDR2 (germline): SGHDT, YYEEEE. This CDR3 region has 16 residues. DNA for the CDR3: TGTGCCAGCAGCTTTCAACCCCGGTGGTCCCAAGAGACCCAGTACTTC. It codes for CASSFQPRWSQETQYF.

This clonotype was seen many times. The J gene is TRBJ2-1, the V gene TRBV28; D possibly corresponds to TRBD2 (8 bases). CDR1 is MDHEN and CDR2 is SYDVKM in the germline V gene. The CDR3 totals 19 residues. Between the trimmed V and J ends, which lost 3 bases and 6 bases, there was a span of 27 bases. The CDR3 spells CASSFPARGKVAGRNEQFF. CDR3 DNA: TGTGCCAGCAGTTTCCCCGCCAGGGGGAAGGTAGCGGGACGCAATGAGCAGTTCTTC.

A few counts support this clonotype. The chain joins TRBV19 to TRBJ1-2, with D perhaps TRBD1 (5 bases). Trimming took 5 bases from V and 4 from J, leaving 11 bases between them. The CDR3 totals 13 residues. Germline CDR1 LNHDA, CDR2 SQIVND (reference sequence). This CDR3 is CASSLDSPYGYTF. The CDR3 nucleotides are TGTGCCAGTAGTCTCGACAGCCCCTATGGCTACACCTTC.

V is TRBV20-1 and J is TRBJ2-1, with TRBD2 matching 7 bases. The CDR3 covers 16 residues. Germline V gene sequence: CDR1 DFQATT, CDR2 SNEGSKA (reference sequence). Trimming cost V 6 bases and J 1 base; bases outside gene matches: 12. Here the CDR3 DNA reads TGCAGTGCCTTAAGCGGGGCTTCCTCTTCCTACAATGAGCAGTTCTTC. Its translation is CSALSGASSSYNEQFF.